This T cell receptor (beta chain) stems from a study of tumor-infiltrating lymphocytes in primary liver carcinoma. The table lists this clonotype with many counts. Its antigen is unknown. The study, taken as a whole, reports: Unsorted bulk sampling ruled out any CD4+ versus CD8+ repertoire comparison.

The input was around 530 ng total RNA; TCR beta cDNA was made from it with a constant-region primer. Slightly modified ARM-PCR served as the procedure for the TCR beta libraries. These libraries came from three rounds of nested multiplex PCR. PCR rounds one and two used TRBV1-TRBV30 forward primers with a C-beta reverse primer for 9 to 10 cycles each. From the multiplex PCR reads, TCRdb called clonotypes with MiXCR, one entry per CDR3 protein. The profile covers 190,000 or so distinct CDR3 sequences, with less than 65% appearing a single time and under 7.5% taken by the ten largest. V lost 4 bases, J lost 5 bases, and 9 bases stayed unmatched. This CDR3 comprises 15 residues. CDR1 is MGHRA and CDR2 is YSYEKL in the germline V gene. RNA isolated from unsorted whole blood supplied the blood RNA, with germline DNA also extracted. Investigators obtained 4 to 4.5 milliliters of peripheral blood ahead of surgery.

Material for sequencing was peripheral blood. The V call is TRBV4-1, the J call TRBJ2-3; 7 nucleotides match TRBD1. This clonotype was sampled from a woman aged 55-70 years with primary liver carcinoma and hepatitis B virus infection. CDR3 coding DNA: TGCGCCAGCAGCCCCCTGACAGGGAGCCGAGATACGCAGTATTTT. As protein: CASSPLTGSRDTQYF.